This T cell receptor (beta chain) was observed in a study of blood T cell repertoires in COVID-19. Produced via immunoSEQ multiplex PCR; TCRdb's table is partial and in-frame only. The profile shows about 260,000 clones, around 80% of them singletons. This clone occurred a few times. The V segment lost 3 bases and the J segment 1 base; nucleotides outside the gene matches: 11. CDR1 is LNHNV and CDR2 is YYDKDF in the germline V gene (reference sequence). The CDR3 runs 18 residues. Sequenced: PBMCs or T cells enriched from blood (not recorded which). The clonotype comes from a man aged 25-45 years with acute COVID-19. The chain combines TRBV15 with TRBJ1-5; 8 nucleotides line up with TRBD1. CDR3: CATSSGQGGVRSNQPQHF. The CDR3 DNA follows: TGTGCCACCAGCAGTGGACAGGGAGGTGTTCGGAGCAATCAGCCCCAGCATTTT.